This record concerns one T cell receptor (beta chain) sequence. Selected positively for CCR7 and CD45RO-negative, naive CD8 cells excluded terminally differentiated effector memory CD45RA+ cells. The protocol was immunoSEQ multiplex PCR, while the TCRdb copy is restricted to in-frame clones and leaves out a portion. The profile shows 1.5 million to 2.5 million clones, roughly 94% of them singletons. The source of the sample is a study of shared clonotypes between healthy human individuals. The overall study: The study drew on two women and a few men aged 18 to 49 as donors.

The CDR3 totals 14 residues. Germline CDR1 reads PRHDT; CDR2 reads FYEKMQ (reference sequence). The V gene lost 5 bases and the J gene lost 2 bases, with 12 bases spanning the gap. The chain employs TRBV13 and TRBJ1-2; a possible D gene is TRBD1 (5 bases). This TCR was recovered from a young man in good health. The sequenced sample was naive CD8+ T cells sorted from blood. The CDR3 DNA reads as TGTGCCAGCAGCCCCCCCCCAGGGAACTATGGCTACACCTTC. Protein product: CASSPPPGNYGYTF.